The 11 T cell receptor beta chains reported below all come from one sample, sequenced in a study of regulatory T cells in long-lasting Graves disease. Described time point: newly diagnosed GD, antithyroid drugs for less than 3 months. Generation of the TCR library employed RNA extracted from PBMCs. With iRepertoire HTBI primers and Arm-PCR of CDR3 regions, TCR beta libraries were built. TCRdb itself ran the multiplex PCR reads through MiXCR, one entry per CDR3 protein. This table holds under 300,000 distinct CDR3 sequences, around a sixth found once. These data are also associated with another study on T cells in Graves' hyperthyroidism and ophthalmopathy.

The input for sequencing was peripheral blood mononuclear cells (PBMCs), taken at new diagnosis, from a patient treated with antithyroid drugs. Receptors originate from a woman aged 25 to 39 with Graves disease.

CDR3 sequence (DNA): TGTGCCAGCAGCCAGGGGCTAGAGGGGGTGAACACTGAAGCTTTCTTT. This gives the protein CASSQGLEGVNTEAFF. The chain links TRBV7-9 to TRBJ1-1; D might be TRBD1 (6 bases). Trimming removed 5 bases from V and 0 bases from J, with 16 bases in between. Germline-derived CDR1 and CDR2 are SEHNR and FQNEAQ (reference sequence). CDR3 length: 16 residues.

There are many counts of this clonotype. The rearrangement uses TRBV20-1 and TRBJ2-1; 13 nucleotides match TRBD2. This CDR3 is built from 14 residues. Trimming cost V 6 bases and J 4 bases; bases outside gene matches: 3. CDR1 and CDR2 (germline): DFQATT, SNEGSKA (reference sequence). CDR3 bases: TGCAGTGCCAGACTAGCGGGGGGTTACAATGAGCAGTTCTTC. It is translated as CSARLAGGYNEQFF.

The chain links TRBV4-2 to TRBJ2-2, with 7 positions matching TRBD2. This CDR3 comprises 16 residues. Trimming removed 2 bases from V and 2 bases from J; junction bases left unmatched: 5. Germline V gene sequence: CDR1 LGHNA, CDR2 YNFKEQ. In nucleotides, the CDR3 is TGTGCCAGCAGCCAATACAGCGGGGCTAACACCGGGGAGCTGTTTTTT. This codes for CASSQYSGANTGELFF.

At least ten counts were recorded for this clonotype. V usage is TRBV9 and J usage is TRBJ1-4; no clear D. Trimming removed 4 bases at V and 5 bases at J, with 12 bases between. The CDR3 extends over 14 amino acids. CDR1 and CDR2 from the germline V gene are SGDLS and YYNGEE. DNA of the CDR3: TGTGCCAGCAGCCCCTCTGTGGGAAATGAAAAACTGTTTTTT. Encoded protein: CASSPSVGNEKLFF.

This clonotype was observed many times. The CDR3, as DNA: TGTGCCAGCAGCCAATCCCAGGGACAGGGGAGCACAGATACGCAGTATTTT. This codes for CASSQSQGQGSTDTQYF. The chain links TRBV14 to TRBJ2-3; the match to TRBD1 covers 10 bases. CDR1 is SGHDN, CDR2 FVKESK, per germline. This CDR3 has 17 residues. Trimming removed 2 bases from V and 0 bases from J; junction bases left unmatched: 5.

This clonotype has a count of ten or more. The chain uses TRBV12-3 or TRBV12-4 and TRBJ1-2, with D unresolved. V dropped 1 base and J dropped 4 bases, with 4 bases sitting between them. The CDR3 covers 12 residues. The CDR3 DNA reads TGTGCCAGCAGTTTAGAGGTCTATGGCTACACCTTC. It translates to CASSLEVYGYTF.

Many counts were recorded for this clonotype. The rearrangement joins TRBV14 to TRBJ1-6, with D hard to call. Trimming shortened V by 6 bases and J by 8 bases, and 17 bases separated the two germline ends. This CDR3 comprises 15 residues. Per the germline V gene, CDR1 is SGHDN and CDR2 is FVKESK. CDR3 sequence reads: CASSRGPNDHSPLHF. The DNA for the CDR3 is TGTGCCAGCAGTCGAGGGCCAAACGATCATTCACCCCTCCACTTT.

The rearrangement joins TRBV11-2 to TRBJ2-1; TRBD2 matches at 8 bases. This CDR3 comprises 14 residues. V dropped 6 bases and J dropped 6; count of bases not matched to a gene: 7. Germline V gene data show CDR1 as SGHAT and CDR2 as FQNNGV. The DNA for the CDR3 is TGTGCCAGCAGGGGCGGGGGGTCGGGCAATGAGCAGTTCTTC. Its protein product is CASRGGGSGNEQFF.

Concerning this clonotype itself: A read error may produce the germline difference seen at one junction end. The V gene is TRBV6-2 or TRBV6-3, the J gene TRBJ1-3; 8 bases map to TRBD1. Germline V gives CDR1 MNHEY, CDR2 SVGEGT. This CDR3 region has 14 residues. In DNA form, the CDR3 reads TGTGCCAGCAGTCCGATGACAGGGGAGTACACCACATATTTT. As protein: CASSPMTGEYTTYF.

This clonotype was observed a few times. An end of the junction differs from the germline gene, which may be a read error. The chain couples TRBV11-2 to TRBJ2-5; TRBD1 agrees at 9 bases. Germline loops: CDR1 SGHAT, CDR2 FQNNGV. This CDR3 has 15 residues. CDR3: CASSFLGTGQEIQYF. As DNA, the CDR3 is TGTGCCAGCAGCTTTCTCGGGACAGGGCAAGAGATCCAGTACTTC.

This clonotype was seen repeatedly, ten times or more. The gene calls are TRBV27 and TRBJ1-5, with D possibly TRBD1 on 5 matching bases. The CDR3 totals 15 residues. Trimming took off 7 bases at V and 3 bases at J, with 16 bases between the two ends. Germline V gives CDR1 MNHEY, CDR2 SMNVEV (reference sequence). The CDR3 region is CASTSSGGDNQPQHF. The CDR3 nucleotides read TGTGCCAGCACCTCGAGCGGGGGTGACAATCAGCCCCAGCATTTT.